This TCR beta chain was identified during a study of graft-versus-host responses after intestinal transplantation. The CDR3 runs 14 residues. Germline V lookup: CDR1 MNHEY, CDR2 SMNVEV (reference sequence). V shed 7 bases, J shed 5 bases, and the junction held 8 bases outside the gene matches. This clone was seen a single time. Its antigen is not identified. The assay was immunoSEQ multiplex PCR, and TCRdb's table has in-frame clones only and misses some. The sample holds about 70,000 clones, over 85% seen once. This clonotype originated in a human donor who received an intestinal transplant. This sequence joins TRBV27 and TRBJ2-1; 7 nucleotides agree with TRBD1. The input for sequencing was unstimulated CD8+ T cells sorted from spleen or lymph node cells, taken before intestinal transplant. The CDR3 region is CASTDRAIDNEQFF. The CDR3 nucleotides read TGTGCCAGCACCGACAGGGCTATCGACAATGAGCAGTTCTTC.